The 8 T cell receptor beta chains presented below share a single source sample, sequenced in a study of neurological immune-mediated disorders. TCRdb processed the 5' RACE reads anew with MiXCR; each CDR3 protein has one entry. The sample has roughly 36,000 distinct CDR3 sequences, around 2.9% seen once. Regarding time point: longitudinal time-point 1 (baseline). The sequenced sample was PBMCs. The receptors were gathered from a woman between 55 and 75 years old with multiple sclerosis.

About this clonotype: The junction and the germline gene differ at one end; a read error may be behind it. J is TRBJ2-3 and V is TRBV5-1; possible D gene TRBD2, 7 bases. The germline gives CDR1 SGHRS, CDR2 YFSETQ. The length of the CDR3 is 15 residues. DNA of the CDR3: TGCGCCAGCACCGTGGACAGCGGGGTTACAGATAAGCAGTATTTT. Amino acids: CASTVDSGVTDKQYF. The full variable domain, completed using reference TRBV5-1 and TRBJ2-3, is KAGVTQTPRYLIKTRGQQVTLSCSPISGHRSVSWYQQTPGQGLQFLFEYFSETQRNKGNFPGRFSGRQFSNSRSEMNVSTLELGDSALYLCASTVDSGVTDKQYFGPGTRLTVL.

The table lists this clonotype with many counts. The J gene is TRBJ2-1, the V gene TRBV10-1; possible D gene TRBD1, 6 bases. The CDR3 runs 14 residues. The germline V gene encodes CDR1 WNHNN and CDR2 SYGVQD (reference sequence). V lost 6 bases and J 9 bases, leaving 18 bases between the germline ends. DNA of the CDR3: TGCGCCAGCAGACCGGACAGCGGTTTTACTGAGCAGTTCTTC. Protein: CASRPDSGFTEQFF.

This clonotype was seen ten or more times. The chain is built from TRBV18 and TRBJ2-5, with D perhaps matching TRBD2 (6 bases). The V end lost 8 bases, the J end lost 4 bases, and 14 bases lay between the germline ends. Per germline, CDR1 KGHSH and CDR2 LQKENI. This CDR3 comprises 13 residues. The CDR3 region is CASVRGGGETQYF. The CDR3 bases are TGTGCCAGCGTCCGGGGAGGAGGAGAGACCCAGTACTTC.

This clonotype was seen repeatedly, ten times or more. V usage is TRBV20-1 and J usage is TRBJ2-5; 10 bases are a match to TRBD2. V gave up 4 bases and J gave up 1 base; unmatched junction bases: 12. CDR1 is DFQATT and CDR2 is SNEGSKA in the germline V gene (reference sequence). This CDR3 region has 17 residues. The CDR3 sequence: CSANPPASGGFQETQYF. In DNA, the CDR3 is TGCAGTGCTAATCCCCCGGCTAGCGGGGGTTTCCAAGAGACCCAGTACTTC.

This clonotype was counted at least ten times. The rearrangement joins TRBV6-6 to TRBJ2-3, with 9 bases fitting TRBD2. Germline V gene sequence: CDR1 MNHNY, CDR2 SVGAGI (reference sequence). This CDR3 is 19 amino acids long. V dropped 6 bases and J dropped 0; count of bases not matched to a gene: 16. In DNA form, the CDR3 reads TGTGCCAGCAGCGGCGGAGGGGTGCGGGGGGGTACTAGCACAGATACGCAGTATTTT. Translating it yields CASSGGGVRGGTSTDTQYF.

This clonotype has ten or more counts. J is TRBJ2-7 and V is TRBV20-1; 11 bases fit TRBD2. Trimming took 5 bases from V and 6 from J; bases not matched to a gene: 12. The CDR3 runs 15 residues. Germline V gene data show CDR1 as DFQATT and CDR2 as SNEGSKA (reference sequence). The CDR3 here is CSASRVAGGEGEQYF. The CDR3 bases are TGCAGTGCTTCCAGGGTAGCGGGGGGGGAAGGCGAGCAGTACTTC.

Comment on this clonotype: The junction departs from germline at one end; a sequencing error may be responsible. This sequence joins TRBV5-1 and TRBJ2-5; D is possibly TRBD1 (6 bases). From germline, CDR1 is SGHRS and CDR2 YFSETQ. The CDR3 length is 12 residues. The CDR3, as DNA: TGCGACAGCAGCGAGGGGACACAGACCCATTACTTC. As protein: CDSSEGTQTHYF.

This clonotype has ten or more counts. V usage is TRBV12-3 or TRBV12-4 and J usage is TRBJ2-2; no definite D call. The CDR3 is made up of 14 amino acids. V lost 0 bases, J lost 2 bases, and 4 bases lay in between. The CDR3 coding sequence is TGTGCCAGCAGTTTAGCCGGAAACACCGGGGAGCTGTTTTTT. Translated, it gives CASSLAGNTGELFF.